These 32 T cell receptor beta chains were sequenced from one sample in a study of T cell repertoires in cytomegalovirus infection. One entry per CDR3 protein, called by TCRdb with MiXCR from the reads. The repertoire consists of under 850,000 distinct CDR3 sequences, with 35% to 40% occurring once and the leading ten covering 2.8%. The specimen was PBMCs. These receptors all come from a human donor in good health (CMV status not recorded). Some clones in this sample may be carry-over from other donors' samples.

This clonotype was seen ten or more times. The gene calls are TRBV7-8 and TRBJ2-7; 9 nucleotides line up with TRBD2. The CDR3 totals 14 residues. The V segment lost 7 bases and the J segment 2 bases; nucleotides outside the gene matches: 6. CDR1 is SGHVS, CDR2 FQNEAQ, per germline. The CDR3 DNA is TGTGCCAGCATCCCAGCGGGGGGAACCTACGAGCAGTACTTC. Amino acids: CASIPAGGTYEQYF.

This clonotype was seen only a few times. CDR3 amino acids: CASSLEAEMNTEAFF. The CDR3 coding sequence is TGTGCCAGCAGCTTAGAGGCAGAAATGAACACTGAAGCTTTCTTT. This chain links TRBV7-6 with TRBJ1-1; D gene uncertain. CDR3 size: 15 residues. Germline V gene data show CDR1 as SGHVS and CDR2 as FNYEAQ. Trimming left V 1 base short and J 0 bases short, with 9 bases between.

This rearrangement joins TRBV12-5 to TRBJ1-2; D ambiguous. V lost 6 bases and J lost 0, with 11 bases in between. In germline, CDR1 is LGHNT, CDR2 FRNRAP. This CDR3 contains 14 residues. CDR3 amino acids: CASGIVRANYGYTF. The CDR3 DNA reads TGTGCTAGTGGCATTGTGAGAGCTAACTATGGCTACACCTTC.

The chain has TRBV6-9 and TRBJ1-4; unclear D gene. Germline V gene sequence: CDR1 MNHGY, CDR2 SVAAGI. V was pared by 3 bases and J by 7 bases, with 9 bases between. CDR3 length equals 13 residues. The CDR3 DNA reads as TGTGCCAGCAGTTACTTACTTGGTGAAAAACTGTTTTTT. It encodes CASSYLLGEKLFF.

This clonotype was detected only once. One end of the junction is discordant with germline, which a read error may explain. The chain has TRBV6-1 and TRBJ2-2, with D possibly matching TRBD2 (6 bases). The CDR3 length is 13 residues. The germline V gene encodes CDR1 MNHNS and CDR2 SASEGT. Here the CDR3 DNA reads TGTGCCAGAAGTTCTAGCGACACCGGGGAGATGTTTTTT. Translating gives CARSSSDTGEMFF.

The chain is built from TRBV29-1 and TRBJ1-4, with D maybe TRBD1 (6 bases). V gave up 0 bases and J gave up 4 bases, with 15 bases separating them. CDR1 SQVTM and CDR2 ANQGSEA come from the germline V gene. The length of the CDR3 is 16 residues. The CDR3 DNA reads TGCAGCGTTGAAGATCCATCTGGACAGCATAATGAAAAACTGTTTTTT. It encodes CSVEDPSGQHNEKLFF.

This clonotype was counted only a few times. The rearrangement joins TRBV20-1 to TRBJ2-7; 7 bases are shared with TRBD2. Germline CDR1 and CDR2: DFQATT and SNEGSKA (reference sequence). The CDR3 is made up of 13 amino acids. The ends lost 0 bases at V and 3 bases at J; junction bases unmatched: 2. The CDR3 is CSAREGGDYEQYF. The DNA of the CDR3 is TGCAGTGCTAGAGAGGGGGGGGACTACGAGCAGTACTTC.

This clonotype was counted only a few times. The V call is TRBV28, the J call TRBJ1-4; weak D call: TRBD1 (5 bases). This CDR3 comprises 15 residues. Trimming took off 5 bases at V and 2 bases at J, with 12 bases between the two ends. Germline CDR1 reads MDHEN; CDR2 reads SYDVKM. The CDR3 reads CASSPAGRTNEKLFF. The CDR3 DNA follows: TGTGCCAGCAGTCCCGCAGGGAGGACTAATGAAAAACTGTTTTTT.

This chain connects TRBV6-1 to TRBJ1-6, with 8 nucleotides matching TRBD1. This CDR3 is 15 amino acids long. The junction had 9 bases not matched to a gene; V was cut back by 4 bases and J by 10 bases. CDR1 is MNHNS, CDR2 SASEGT, per germline. The CDR3 coding sequence is TGTGCCAGCAGTGCAGGGGGCCTCCTTCGGTCACCCCTCCACTTT. This sequence encodes CASSAGGLLRSPLHF.

The chain has TRBV29-1 and TRBJ2-1, with TRBD2 identical over 8 bases. V was pared by 3 bases and J by 9 bases, with 10 bases of the junction left unmatched. The length of the CDR3 is 14 residues. Per germline, CDR1 SQVTM and CDR2 ANQGSEA. The CDR3 region is CSVDGVAGIGEQFF. CDR3 coding DNA: TGCAGCGTTGATGGGGTAGCGGGAATTGGTGAGCAGTTCTTC.

Turning to this clonotype: Germline and junction disagree at one end, which may indicate a read error. This chain connects TRBV7-2 to TRBJ1-6, with D possibly matching TRBD1 (5 bases). The CDR3 has 18 amino acids. Germline values: CDR1 SGHTA, CDR2 FQGNSA. The DNA for the CDR3 is TGTGCCAGCAGCTTACCCAGGGCCACTTTATCTCATAATTCACCCCTCCAATTT. It translates to CASSLPRATLSHNSPLQF.

This clonotype has at least ten counts. The chain employs TRBV7-2 and TRBJ2-5; D is undetermined. The CDR3 is 15 amino acids. The V and J ends lost 4 bases and 1 base respectively, with 13 bases between them. In germline, CDR1 is SGHTA, CDR2 FQGNSA. CDR3 region: CASSSQRGSQETQYF. CDR3 bases: TGTGCCAGCAGCTCACAGCGTGGCAGCCAAGAGACCCAGTACTTC.

This clonotype has at least ten counts. The CDR3 is CASSPHGVSGYTF. The CDR3 coding sequence is TGTGCCAGCAGCCCCCACGGGGTCAGCGGCTACACCTTC. The chain joins TRBV7-6 to TRBJ1-2; no reliable D call. Germline loops: CDR1 SGHVS, CDR2 FNYEAQ. The CDR3 is 13 residues long. Trimming took off 5 bases at V and 8 bases at J, with 15 bases between the two ends.

The chain uses TRBV6-1 and TRBJ2-5; a possible D gene is TRBD2 (5 bases). The CDR3 length is 13 residues. Trimming removed 4 bases at V and 6 bases at J, with 12 bases between. The germline CDR1 and CDR2 sequences are MNHNS and SASEGT. The CDR3, as DNA: TGTGCCAGCAGTGCCGGATGGGAGCAGACCCAGTACTTC. This translates into CASSAGWEQTQYF.

V and J are TRBV2 and TRBJ1-6; TRBD1 might be the D (5 bases). The ends were cut back, 3 bases at V and 10 bases at J, with 19 bases in the middle. The CDR3 runs 16 residues. Per germline, CDR1 SNHLY and CDR2 FYNNEI. The CDR3 here is CASSDVQTDLGSPLHF. CDR3 bases: TGTGCCAGCAGTGACGTCCAGACAGATTTAGGATCACCCCTCCACTTT.

To note about this clonotype: This may arise from a read error, as a much more abundant clone is one base away. The CDR3 end shows no conserved phenylalanine or tryptophan, and so a read error is likely. The J gene is TRBJ2-2, the V gene TRBV19, with D possibly being TRBD2 (6 bases). Germline V gene sequence: CDR1 LNHDA, CDR2 SQIVND (reference sequence). The CDR3 extends over 12 amino acids. Here the CDR3 reads CGTKEGTGELFL. The CDR3 DNA is TGTGGAACCAAGGAGGGCACCGGGGAGCTGTTTTTG.

There are a few counts of this clonotype. V usage is TRBV28 and J usage is TRBJ2-5; 8 bases align to TRBD2. CDR3 length: 15 amino acids. Germline CDR1 is MDHEN and CDR2 is SYDVKM. Trimming at V came to 6 bases and at J to 3 bases, leaving 9 bases not matched to a gene. CDR3 sequence: CASSNPGGAKETQYF. DNA of the CDR3: TGTGCCAGCAGCAATCCGGGGGGGGCGAAAGAGACCCAGTACTTC. Combining the CDR3 with reference TRBV28 and TRBJ2-5 gives the whole variable domain DVKVTQSSRYLVKRTGEKVFLECVQDMDHENMFWYRQDPGLGLRLIYFSYDVKMKEKGDIPEGYSVSREKKERFSLILESASTNQTSMYLCASSNPGGAKETQYFGPGTRLLVL.

The sample holds a few counts of this clonotype. The chain joins TRBV29-1 to TRBJ2-5; maybe TRBD1 (5 bases). CDR1 and CDR2 (germline): SQVTM, ANQGSEA. Trimming removed 3 bases from V and 4 bases from J, with 9 bases in between. This CDR3 is 12 amino acids long. The CDR3 DNA sequence: TGCAGCGTTGATCCAGGGTTAGAGACCCAGTACTTC. Translating it yields CSVDPGLETQYF.

V usage is TRBV30 and J usage is TRBJ1-1, with D possibly TRBD1 on 5 matching bases. The CDR3 is made up of 14 amino acids. The germline V gene has CDR1 GTSNPN and CDR2 SVGIG (reference sequence). V was clipped by 4 bases and J by 3 bases, with 15 bases between them. This CDR3 reads CAWKKPGTDTEAFF. DNA of the CDR3: TGTGCCTGGAAGAAGCCAGGGACCGACACTGAAGCTTTCTTT.

Of note for this clonotype: Sequence at one end of the junction differs from germline and may be a read error. The chain uses TRBV11-2 and TRBJ1-1; D is ambiguous. CDR3 length: 15 residues. CDR1 and CDR2 (germline): SGHAT, FQNNGV. The CDR3 coding sequence is TGTGCCAGCAGCTTTCCCTTAGTGGTGAACACTGAAGATTTCTTT. This gives the protein CASSFPLVVNTEDFF.

This clonotype was counted a single time. Germline is not matched at one junction end, which may reflect a read error. The rearrangement joins TRBV7-2 to TRBJ2-3, with TRBD2 as a possible D gene (5 bases). The CDR3 covers 12 residues. Germline-derived CDR1 and CDR2 are SGHTA and FQGNSA. The CDR3 bases are TGTGCAAGCAGCCCACTAGGAGATACGACGTTTTTT. Protein product: CASSPLGDTTFF.

This clonotype turned up a few times. V gene TRBV10-3 combines with J gene TRBJ2-1; TRBD2 aligns across 10 bases. There are 15 residues in the CDR3. After removal of 6 bases from V and 8 bases from J, the junction contained 10 bases not matched to a gene. CDR1 ENHRY and CDR2 SYGVKD come from the germline V gene. CDR3 sequence (DNA): TGTGCCATCAGGAAGCGGGAGGGCGAGGGTGATGAGCAGTTCTTC. Amino acids: CAIRKREGEGDEQFF.

Remarks on this clonotype: This could be a read error, since a much larger clone is one nucleotide away. J is TRBJ2-1 and V is TRBV20-1; possibly TRBD1 for D (6 bases). Trimming shortened V by 5 bases and J by 10 bases, and 30 bases separated the two germline ends. The CDR3 has 17 amino acids. Looked up from germline, CDR1 is DFQATT and CDR2 is SNEGSKA (reference sequence). CDR3 sequence (DNA): TGCAGTGCTCTGTCCCGGGACATGGGGCAGAGTCTCATGGAGCAGTTCTTC. The encoded protein is CSALSRDMGQSLMEQFF.

The V and J genes are TRBV28 and TRBJ1-4, with 8 nucleotides matching TRBD1. The junction had 8 bases not matched to a gene; V was cut back by 6 bases and J by 2 bases. This CDR3 spans 16 amino acids. Germline values: CDR1 MDHEN, CDR2 SYDVKM. The CDR3 nucleotides read TGTGCCAGCAGCGATACCCGGACAGGGACTAATGAAAAACTGTTTTTT. It encodes CASSDTRTGTNEKLFF.

The chain has TRBV7-6 and TRBJ2-3, with a tentative D call TRBD2 (6 bases). The CDR3 runs 15 residues. Germline-derived CDR1 and CDR2 are SGHVS and FNYEAQ. Trimming removed 4 bases at V and 2 bases at J, with 13 bases between. CDR3 in DNA: TGTGCCAGCAGCTCGGGGGACTCCAACACAGATACGCAGTATTTT. Translated: CASSSGDSNTDTQYF.

This clonotype was detected ten times or more. The chain combines TRBV7-2 with TRBJ2-3; maybe TRBD2 (5 bases). CDR1 is SGHTA, CDR2 FQGNSA, per germline. This CDR3 has 16 amino acids. V was cut by 1 base and J by 1 base, with 12 bases left in between. CDR3 nucleotide sequence: TGTGCCAGCAGCTTAGGGCGGGTATCTCGCACAGATACGCAGTATTTT. This sequence encodes CASSLGRVSRTDTQYF.

This clonotype was seen only a few times. The chain employs TRBV2 and TRBJ1-3, with 8 bases identical to TRBD1. The germline CDR1 and CDR2 sequences are SNHLY and FYNNEI. V was clipped by 6 bases and J by 2 bases; unmatched bases: 9. The CDR3 consists of 16 residues. In DNA, the CDR3 is TGTGCCAGCAGAGGGGACAGGACACTGACTGGAAACACCATATATTTT. As protein: CASRGDRTLTGNTIYF.

The J gene is TRBJ2-1, the V gene TRBV27, with TRBD2 matching over 8 bases. This CDR3 has 16 amino acids. With 4 bases clipped from V and 5 bases from J, the junction kept 10 bases outside the gene matches. Germline V gene lookup returns CDR1 MNHEY and CDR2 SMNVEV (reference sequence). The CDR3 DNA is TGTGCCAGCAGTTCCTCAGCGGGAGAGTTGGACAATGAGCAGTTCTTC. Protein: CASSSSAGELDNEQFF.

The J gene is TRBJ2-3, the V gene TRBV27; D remains unclear. The CDR3 consists of 14 residues. Trimming stripped 5 bases from V and 6 bases from J, with 15 bases between. Germline-derived CDR1 and CDR2 are MNHEY and SMNVEV (reference sequence). The CDR3 spells CASSNWYIPDTQYF. In nucleotides, the CDR3 is TGTGCCAGCAGTAATTGGTATATCCCCGATACGCAGTATTTT.

Only a few counts were recorded for this clonotype. This chain uses TRBV5-6 with TRBJ2-2, with 12 bases lining up with TRBD2. The CDR3 consists of 18 residues. Germline CDR1 SGHDT, CDR2 YYEEEE. After removal of 4 bases from V and 7 bases from J, the junction contained 14 bases not matched to a gene. Written as DNA, the CDR3 is TGTGCCAGCAGCGAAGGGACTAGCGGGCAGGTTATTGGCGGGGAGCTGTTTTTT. It codes for CASSEGTSGQVIGGELFF.

This clonotype has just a few counts. This chain links TRBV7-2 with TRBJ2-1; 10 nucleotides agree with TRBD2. From germline, CDR1 is SGHTA and CDR2 FQGNSA. Unmatched junction bases numbered 9, after V lost 5 bases and J lost 5 bases. The CDR3 has 16 residues. The CDR3 spells CASSRTGTSVDNEQFF. In DNA, the CDR3 is TGTGCCAGCAGCCGCACCGGGACTAGCGTCGACAATGAGCAGTTCTTC.

This clonotype turned up a few times. The genes are TRBV28 and TRBJ1-6; no definite D call. This CDR3 spans 17 amino acids. From germline, CDR1 is MDHEN and CDR2 SYDVKM. Trimming shortened V by 3 bases and J by 0 bases, and 12 bases separated the two germline ends. The DNA of the CDR3 is TGTGCCAGCAGTTTCTACGGCGTGAGCTCCTATAATTCACCCCTCCACTTT. Translating gives CASSFYGVSSYNSPLHF.